A single sample is the source of the 6 T cell receptor beta chains below, sequenced in a study of T cells of healthy individuals. TCRdb recomputed calls from the 5' RACE reads with MiXCR, one row per CDR3 protein. The table records fewer than 70,000 distinct CDR3 sequences, about 15% of them present only once. The receptors come from a human donor in good health.

The V gene is TRBV3-1, the J gene TRBJ2-7, with D maybe TRBD1 (6 bases). The CDR3 spans 12 residues. The V gene's germline CDR1 is LGHDT and CDR2 YNNKEL (reference sequence). The germline V and J ends were trimmed by 5 bases and 4 bases, with 9 bases remaining between them. The chain's CDR3 is CASSDTGYEQYF. The CDR3 nucleotides are TGTGCCAGCAGCGATACAGGGTACGAGCAGTACTTC.

Ten or more counts support this clonotype. The V gene is TRBV20-1, the J gene TRBJ1-2; D uncertain. The CDR3 length is 14 residues. In germline, CDR1 is DFQATT, CDR2 SNEGSKA (reference sequence). V lost 2 bases to trimming and J lost 2 bases, with 12 bases between them. CDR3 nucleotides: TGCAGTGCTAGACAGTCGGGAAGGAACTATGGCTACACCTTC. It encodes CSARQSGRNYGYTF.

The sample holds many counts of this clonotype. The chain recombines TRBV6-1 with TRBJ1-2; D call uncertain. The CDR3 is 12 residues long. V dropped 2 bases and J dropped 2 bases, with 3 bases sitting between them. Germline V gene data show CDR1 as MNHNS and CDR2 as SASEGT. This CDR3 reads CASSERNYGYTF. The CDR3 nucleotides read TGTGCCAGCAGTGAACGGAACTATGGCTACACCTTC.

This clonotype has a count of ten or more. The chain couples TRBV29-1 to TRBJ2-5; D is unclear. The CDR3 length is 14 residues. Germline V gene data show CDR1 as SQVTM and CDR2 as ANQGSEA. The V gene lost 4 bases and the J gene lost 6 bases, with 18 bases spanning the gap. The CDR3 DNA follows: TGCAGCGTTGTTCCCGGCAACCCCCTGAAGACCCAGTACTTC. Translated, it gives CSVVPGNPLKTQYF.

This clonotype was recorded a few times. Being one base from a much bigger clone, this may be a read error. The gene calls are TRBV12-3 or TRBV12-4 and TRBJ2-7; D remains unclear. There are 11 residues in the CDR3. V was pared by 6 bases and J by 2 bases, with 5 bases between. The CDR3 DNA sequence: TGTGCCAGCAGCTCCACCTACGAGCAGTACTTC. As protein: CASSSTYEQYF.

This clonotype occurred a few times. V and J are TRBV15 and TRBJ1-6; no definite D call. Germline V gene lookup returns CDR1 LNHNV and CDR2 YYDKDF (reference sequence). Trimming removed 2 bases from V and 11 bases from J, with 16 bases in between. The CDR3 is 15 residues long. Here the CDR3 reads CATSRLSGNGAPLHF. The DNA for the CDR3 is TGTGCCACCAGCAGACTCTCGGGGAATGGGGCACCCCTCCACTTT. Using reference TRBV15 and TRBJ1-6 for the parts outside the CDR3, the full variable domain is DAMVIQNPRYQVTQFGKPVTLSCSQTLNHNVMYWYQQKSSQAPKLLFHYYDKDFNNEADTPDNFQSRRPNTSFCFLDIRSPGLGDTAMYLCATSRLSGNGAPLHFGNGTRLTVT.